The 23 T cell receptor beta chains reported below all come from one sample, sequenced in a study of identical twins. Using its own MiXCR run on the 5' RACE reads, TCRdb lists one record per CDR3 protein. The sample lists 570,000 or so distinct CDR3 sequences; more than 9% were seen once. The data were also submitted as part of a second study, on yellow fever vaccine responses in identical twins.

The specimen was PBMCs. The origin of the receptors is a woman aged 18-29 years in good health.

This clonotype has only a few counts. The rearrangement links TRBV28 to TRBJ2-5; 8 nucleotides align to TRBD2. V was clipped by 7 bases and J by 2 bases; unmatched bases: 3. Germline CDR1 is MDHEN and CDR2 is SYDVKM. CDR3 length: 13 residues. The CDR3 coding sequence is TGTGCCAGCACTATAGCGGGACAAGAGACCCAGTACTTC. Protein: CASTIAGQETQYF.

This clonotype was recorded at least ten times. The chain is built from TRBV5-6 and TRBJ2-1, with 10 bases that match TRBD2. V lost 4 bases to trimming and J lost 5 bases; unmatched junction nucleotides: 12. Germline loops: CDR1 SGHDT, CDR2 YYEEEE. There are 17 residues in the CDR3. DNA of the CDR3: TGTGCCAGCAGCCACACCTTTCTAGCGGGAGCCGACAATGAGCAGTTCTTC. Amino acid sequence: CASSHTFLAGADNEQFF.

The chain couples TRBV23-1 to TRBJ2-1; the match to TRBD2 covers 7 bases. TRBV23-1 is marked as an open reading frame, function uncertain. The CDR3 extends over 10 amino acids. The CDR3 nucleotides read TGCGAGGGAGGGCCGGGTGAGCAGTTCTTC. This codes for CEGGPGEQFF.

V usage is TRBV11-3 and J usage is TRBJ2-1; D might be TRBD2 (7 bases). The CDR3 runs to 15 residues. The V gene lost 1 base and the J gene lost 8 bases, with 15 bases spanning the gap. Germline V gene sequence: CDR1 SGHNT, CDR2 YENEEA. The CDR3 protein is CASSLGGREGDEQFF. The CDR3 nucleotides are TGTGCCAGCAGCTTAGGCGGGAGAGAGGGGGATGAGCAGTTCTTC.

V is TRBV6-1 and J is TRBJ2-1; D possibly corresponds to TRBD1 (6 bases). The V gene's germline CDR1 is MNHNS and CDR2 SASEGT. CDR3 length: 16 residues. V was trimmed by 6 bases and J by 3 bases, leaving 18 bases between them. For the CDR3, the DNA is TGTGCCAGCAGCGAACTACAGGGAGCATTCTACAATGAGCAGTTCTTC. As protein: CASSELQGAFYNEQFF.

The sample holds many counts of this clonotype. V is TRBV3-1 and J is TRBJ2-7, with D unclear. Germline V gene sequence: CDR1 LGHDT, CDR2 YNNKEL (reference sequence). Trimming shortened V by 3 bases and J by 3 bases, and 6 bases separated the two germline ends. This CDR3 comprises 12 residues. The CDR3 loop reads CASSHLLYEQYF. The DNA for the CDR3 is TGTGCCAGCAGCCACCTCCTCTACGAGCAGTACTTC.

This chain links TRBV5-4 with TRBJ2-1; 10 bases map to TRBD2. The CDR3 spans 16 residues. Germline V CDR1 and CDR2: SGHNT, YYREEE (reference sequence). V lost 1 base, J lost 7 bases, and 8 bases stayed unmatched. DNA for the CDR3: TGTGCCAGCAGCTTGTGGCTAGCGGGAGAGAGTAATGAGCAGTTCTTC. Protein sequence: CASSLWLAGESNEQFF.

This clonotype came up many times. The chain carries TRBV6-2 or TRBV6-3 and TRBJ2-1; D remains unclear. Trimming removed 8 bases from V and 10 bases from J, with 12 bases in between. This CDR3 has 11 residues. Germline loops: CDR1 MNHEY, CDR2 SVGEGT. DNA of the CDR3: TGTGCCAGCTGCCAAGGTAACGAGCAGTTCTTC. It codes for CASCQGNEQFF.

There are a few counts of this clonotype. The chain joins TRBV29-1 to TRBJ2-6; D is perhaps TRBD1 (6 bases). This CDR3 spans 15 amino acids. With 6 bases removed from V and 1 base from J, the gap between germline ends came to 13 bases. Per germline, CDR1 SQVTM and CDR2 ANQGSEA. CDR3 loop: CSVETTGSGANVLTF. The CDR3 DNA is TGCAGCGTAGAAACAACAGGGTCTGGGGCCAACGTCCTGACTTTC.

The table lists this clonotype with a few counts. The rearrangement links TRBV7-6 to TRBJ2-2; weak D call: TRBD1 (6 bases). The CDR3 length is 16 residues. Between the trimmed V and J ends, which lost 1 base and 3 bases, there was a span of 12 bases. Per germline, CDR1 SGHVS and CDR2 FNYEAQ. CDR3 in DNA: TGTGCCAGCAGCTTAGTGTTCAAGGGGGACACCGGGGAGCTGTTTTTT. It translates to CASSLVFKGDTGELFF.

The chain carries TRBV20-1 and TRBJ2-1, with 14 bases lining up with TRBD2. The germline V gene encodes CDR1 DFQATT and CDR2 SNEGSKA (reference sequence). V dropped 3 bases and J dropped 7; count of bases not matched to a gene: 17. CDR3 length: 19 amino acids. CDR3 loop: CSARTGHLTSGGAGNEQFF. In DNA, the CDR3 is TGCAGTGCTAGGACGGGCCATTTGACTAGCGGGGGGGCAGGGAATGAGCAGTTCTTC.

The chain uses TRBV4-2 and TRBJ2-3; 7 bases are shared with TRBD2. The CDR3 is 16 residues long. Germline-derived CDR1 and CDR2 are LGHNA and YNFKEQ. J lost 2 bases, V lost 0 bases, and 5 bases had no gene match. CDR3 in DNA: TGTGCCAGCAGCCAAGAGGCGGGAGCGTACACAGATACGCAGTATTTT. Protein: CASSQEAGAYTDTQYF.

In regard to this clonotype: A much bigger clone sits one base away, suggesting this may be a read error. The rearrangement uses TRBV10-3 and TRBJ2-2; no firm D call. The CDR3 loop spans 14 amino acids. Germline-derived CDR1 and CDR2 are ENHRY and SYGVKD. V was pared by 6 bases and J by 6 bases, with 14 bases between. CDR3 bases: TGTGCCATCAGCGACGGACGAAGAGCCGGGGAGCTGTTTTTT. This encodes CAISDGRRAGELFF.

The J gene is TRBJ1-5, the V gene TRBV6-1; 8 nucleotides align to TRBD1. The CDR3 runs to 15 residues. The germline gives CDR1 MNHNS, CDR2 SASEGT. Trimming cost V 2 bases and J 6 bases; bases outside gene matches: 6. The CDR3 is CASSERTGSRQPQHF. The CDR3 nucleotides are TGTGCCAGCAGTGAAAGGACAGGGTCGCGTCAGCCCCAGCATTTT.

The sample holds many counts of this clonotype. The chain couples TRBV7-2 to TRBJ1-2; D is uncertain. With 5 bases removed from V and 4 bases from J, the gap between germline ends came to 14 bases. Germline V gives CDR1 SGHTA, CDR2 FQGNSA. The CDR3 is 14 amino acids. In DNA form, the CDR3 reads TGTGCCAGCAGCAATAAGGGTTATGGCTATGGCTACACCTTC. As protein: CASSNKGYGYGYTF.

This clonotype was picked up a small number of times. The V call is TRBV12-3 or TRBV12-4, the J call TRBJ1-5; perhaps TRBD1 as D (6 bases). Trimming took off 3 bases at V and 6 bases at J, with 15 bases between the two ends. The CDR3 is 15 residues long. CDR3 DNA: TGTGCCAGCAGTTTGGGGGCACAGGGAGGTCAGCCCCAGCATTTT. This codes for CASSLGAQGGQPQHF.

V and J are TRBV11-2 and TRBJ2-1, with D perhaps TRBD2 (5 bases). With 5 bases removed from V and 12 bases from J, the gap between germline ends came to 14 bases. Germline V gene lookup returns CDR1 SGHAT and CDR2 FQNNGV. The CDR3 runs 12 residues. CDR3 in DNA: TGTGCCAGCAGCACCGAGCGGTACTGGCAGTTCTTC. Translation gives CASSTERYWQFF.

This rearrangement joins TRBV5-1 to TRBJ2-5, with 10 bases that match TRBD2. After removal of 4 bases from V and 5 bases from J, the junction contained 8 bases not matched to a gene. Germline V CDR1 and CDR2: SGHRS, YFSETQ. The CDR3 runs 15 residues. CDR3 loop: CASSPTAGGPETQYF. Written as DNA, the CDR3 is TGCGCCAGCAGCCCCACAGCGGGGGGGCCCGAGACCCAGTACTTC.

This clonotype was seen many times. V gene TRBV25-1 combines with J gene TRBJ1-5, with 10 bases fitting TRBD1. From germline, CDR1 is MGHDK and CDR2 SYGVNS. The length of the CDR3 is 14 residues. J was trimmed by 6 bases and V by 4 bases; bases with no gene match: 3. Here the CDR3 reads CASSGDRGRQPQHF. The CDR3 DNA sequence: TGTGCCAGCAGTGGAGACAGGGGGCGTCAGCCCCAGCATTTT. Combining the CDR3 with reference TRBV25-1 and TRBJ1-5 gives the whole variable domain EADIYQTPRYLVIGTGKKITLECSQTMGHDKMYWYQQDPGMELHLIHYSYGVNSTEKGDLSSESTVSRIRTEHFPLTLESARPSHTSQYLCASSGDRGRQPQHFGDGTRLSIL.

This clonotype has just one count. The chain recombines TRBV11-2 with TRBJ2-3, with 8 nucleotides matching TRBD1. Germline CDR1 and CDR2: SGHAT and FQNNGV. The CDR3 length is 19 residues. The V segment lost 5 bases and the J segment 1 base; nucleotides outside the gene matches: 17. The CDR3 here is CASSREVQDRVWGTDTQYF. The CDR3 nucleotides read TGTGCCAGCAGCAGAGAGGTGCAGGACAGGGTCTGGGGCACAGATACGCAGTATTTT. Variable domain in full (rest from reference TRBV11-2 and TRBJ2-3): EAGVAQSPRYKIIEKRQSVAFWCNPISGHATLYWYQQILGQGPKLLIQFQNNGVVDDSQLPKDRFSAERLKGVDSTLKIQPAKLEDSAVYLCASSREVQDRVWGTDTQYFGPGTRLTVL.

This clonotype was detected many times. The rearrangement links TRBV4-3 to TRBJ2-4; a possible D gene is TRBD1 (5 bases). Germline values: CDR1 LGHNA, CDR2 YSLEER. The CDR3 loop spans 15 amino acids. Trimming cost V 0 bases and J 7 bases, with 13 bases left between them. Here the CDR3 DNA reads TGCGCCAGCAGCCAAGATTACAAGGGGTGGAACATTCAGTACTTC. Translating gives CASSQDYKGWNIQYF.

This clonotype has a count of ten or more. The chain is built from TRBV18 and TRBJ2-2; TRBD2 agrees at 9 bases. CDR1 and CDR2 from the germline V gene are KGHSH and LQKENI. The V and J ends lost 0 bases and 3 bases, in that order; junction bases with no gene match: 2. This CDR3 has 16 residues. In DNA, the CDR3 is TGTGCCAGCTCACCACCGGTAGCGGGGGACACCGGGGAGCTGTTTTTT. Its protein is CASSPPVAGDTGELFF.

This clonotype was counted many times. V and J are TRBV9 and TRBJ2-3; D remains unclear. In germline, CDR1 is SGDLS, CDR2 YYNGEE. The V end was cut by 3 bases, the J end by 4 bases, with 9 bases between. The CDR3 contains 13 residues. The CDR3 is CASSAAVSDTQYF. The CDR3 DNA reads as TGTGCCAGCAGCGCAGCCGTATCAGATACGCAGTATTTT.